The T cell receptor (beta chain) described here comes from a study of T-cell reconstitution after alpha-beta-depleted transplantation in children. Study-level points and caveats: From newly produced T cells came most of the T-cell counts and diversity one year after transplant. Surviving recipient T cells and thymic progenitors produced the high day-60 TCRbeta diversity seen in some patients. Reportedly, only several hundred clones from non-depleted graft cells drove alpha-beta T-cell counts at about two months.

V was clipped by 3 bases and J by 0 bases, with 6 bases between them. The CDR3 length is 14 residues. Germline assignment: CDR1 ENHRY and CDR2 SYGVKD. Details on this clonotype: Its matching antigen is unknown.

The TCRbeta library incorporated unique molecular identifiers. TCRdb analysed the PCR reads with MiXCR anew, one entry per CDR3 protein. The sample consists of more than 100,000 distinct CDR3 sequences, 23% of them appearing once. This clonotype was obtained from a male patient under 10 years old who had a stem cell transplant for chronic granulomatous disease, so the T cells may come from the graft donor. This chain links TRBV10-3 with TRBJ1-5; D is ambiguous. The sequencing used PBMCs, mostly from graft donor cells, collected 180 days after TCRalphabeta/CD19-depleted stem cell transplant. CDR3 in DNA: TGTGCCATCAGTGACCGGACTAGCAATCAGCCCCAGCATTTT. This sequence encodes CAISDRTSNQPQHF.